This entry lists 6 T cell receptor beta chains sequenced from one sample in a study of blood T cell repertoires in COVID-19. Repertoires were generated with immunoSEQ multiplex PCR, while TCRdb's copy carries only in-frame clones and drops some. The profile shows around 47,000 clones, approximately 90% of them singletons. The specimen was peripheral blood. These TCRs come from a man aged 45 to 65 with active COVID-19.

This rearrangement joins TRBV2 to TRBJ1-2; weak D call: TRBD1 (5 bases). This CDR3 contains 15 residues. Per germline, CDR1 SNHLY and CDR2 FYNNEI. V lost 4 bases to trimming and J lost 4 bases, with 16 bases between them. CDR3 in DNA: TGTGCCAGCAGTGGGACACGGAGGGACCCCTATGGCTACACCTTC. Residues: CASSGTRRDPYGYTF.

CDR3 region: CASSLRDSGRGSEQFF. Here the CDR3 DNA reads TGTGCCAGCAGCTTGCGGGATAGCGGGAGGGGGAGTGAGCAGTTCTTC. The chain carries TRBV5-6 and TRBJ2-1, with 11 bases aligning to TRBD2. The CDR3 length is 16 residues. The V and J ends lost 1 base and 9 bases, in that order; junction bases with no gene match: 9. Looked up from germline, CDR1 is SGHDT and CDR2 is YYEEEE.

A single count supports this clone. The chain recombines TRBV7-6 with TRBJ1-1; 8 bases fit TRBD1. The J segment lost 0 bases and the V segment lost 5 bases, leaving 5 bases of the junction unmatched. There are 15 residues in the CDR3. CDR1 SGHVS and CDR2 FNYEAQ come from the germline V gene. CDR3 DNA sequence: TGTGCCAGCAGCCCCGGGACAGGAATGAACACTGAAGCTTTCTTT. This encodes CASSPGTGMNTEAFF.

This clone was seen a single time. The genes are TRBV5-4 and TRBJ1-3; 7 nucleotides agree with TRBD1. This CDR3 has 15 residues. CDR1 is SGHNT and CDR2 is YYREEE in the germline V gene (reference sequence). Trimming took 4 bases from V and 2 from J; bases not matched to a gene: 6. CDR3 residues: CASSRYQGAGNTIYF. For the CDR3, the DNA is TGTGCCAGCAGCCGTTACCAGGGGGCTGGAAACACCATATATTTT.

This clone has only one observation. This sequence joins TRBV19 and TRBJ1-3; weak D call: TRBD1 (6 bases). Germline CDR1 LNHDA, CDR2 SQIVND (reference sequence). V was clipped by 5 bases and J by 0 bases, with 14 bases between them. The CDR3 extends over 16 amino acids. The CDR3 bases are TGTGCCAGTAGTCCGAGACAGGATGGCTCTGGAAACACCATATATTTT. It encodes CASSPRQDGSGNTIYF.

V is TRBV29-1 and J is TRBJ1-1; TRBD1 agrees at 8 bases. V trimming: 4 bases; J trimming: 4 bases; junction bases outside the gene matches: 8. CDR3 length: 14 residues. Per the germline V gene, CDR1 is SQVTM and CDR2 is ANQGSEA. The CDR3 nucleotides read TGCAGCGTTGCGGCAGGGGGCGCAGGCACTGAAGCTTTCTTT. This codes for CSVAAGGAGTEAFF. The entire variable domain, with the rest obtained from reference TRBV29-1 and TRBJ1-1, is as follows: SAVISQKPSRDICQRGTSLTIQCQVDSQVTMMFWYRQQPGQSLTLIATANQGSEATYESGFVIDKFPISRPNLTFSTLTVSNMSPEDSSIYLCSVAAGGAGTEAFFGQGTRLTVV.